The T cell receptor (beta chain) described here comes from a study of T cell repertoires in cytomegalovirus infection (dated by TCRdb to between 2018 and 2020). With respect to the entire study: Donor HLA type was relevant to the analysis, as public TCR beta signatures indicated carriage of CMV infection together with the matching HLA type.

This clonotype was counted many times. Its antigen remains unidentified. No base qualities exist here, and no much larger clone lies one base off it. Trimming takes 6 bases from V and 2 bases from J, and the germline ends sit 12 bases apart. CDR3 length: 14 amino acids, cysteine to phenylalanine. Only the CDR3 region is kept as DNA, spanning 42 bases read in frame from base 1. The CDR1 and CDR2 encoded by the germline V gene are MNHNS and SASEGT. The reads were generated on an Illumina HiSeq 1500. Using fastp at Q25 and MiXCR, TCRdb reprocessed the public reads and kept productive beta chains. Identical CDR3 proteins give one entry, which carries the most common genes and DNA. For this sample there are fewer than 700,000 distinct CDR3 sequences; 24% appear just once. The ten biggest clones cover around 8% of the sample. General study outcomes and caveats: Cumulative frequency of public TCR beta family members discriminated carriers of CMV infection plus the relevant HLA type in this cohort and an independent approximately 370-donor cohort. The ex vivo response was dominated by HLA-C-restricted CMV-specific TCR beta clonotypes, which also provided the single most frequent clonotype in two of eight donors.

Input material: CD8+ T cells from PBMCs. This receptor was identified in a human donor in good health (CMV status not recorded). Some clones in this sample may be carry-over from other donors' samples. The rearranged segments are TRBV6-1 and TRBJ2-3, with TRBD1 tentatively as D gene (5 bases match). The CDR3: CASRNRYYTDTQYF. The DNA sequence follows: TGTGCCAGCAGGAACAGGTATTACACAGATACGCAGTATTTT.